This is a list of T cell receptor beta chains from one sample in a study of blood T cell repertoires in COVID-19. The repertoire was sequenced with immunoSEQ multiplex PCR; TCRdb's copy has only in-frame clones and lacks some. Counted here are about 70,000 clones, about 85% occurring once; the ten biggest clones make up about 4.6%. The sequenced material came from peripheral blood. These receptors were collected from an older man with acute or convalescent COVID-19. The CDR3 runs from the conserved cysteine through the conserved F or W. Fields, in order: clone size, J gene, V gene, D gene, CDR3 DNA, CDR3 protein. A D gene is named only where the DNA matches it firmly. Size is omitted from some rows. Given values are once, few, many or a class for expanded clones.

size: -
J: TRBJ2-3
V: TRBV5-1
D: TRBD1
DNA: TGCGCCAGCAGCGCGGGACAGGGTTCGGGGGCCGGCACAGATACGCAGTATTTT
CDR3: CASSAGQGSGAGTDTQYF

size: -
J: TRBJ2-7
V: TRBV18
D: -
DNA: TGTGCCAGCTCACCACCGTCCAAAGGGGTAGAAGAGCAGTACTTC
CDR3: CASSPPSKGVEEQYF

size: once
J: TRBJ1-4
V: TRBV28
D: TRBD1
DNA: TGTGCCATCTTAGACAGGGTAAATGAAAAACTGTTTTTT
CDR3: CAILDRVNEKLFF

size: -
J: TRBJ2-2
V: TRBV7-9
D: TRBD1
DNA: TGTGCCAGCAGCTACGGGACAGTCACCGGGGAGCTGTTTTTT
CDR3: CASSYGTVTGELFF

size: -
J: TRBJ2-2
V: TRBV5-1
D: TRBD2
DNA: TGCGCCAGCAGCTTGGTTACTAGCGGGTTGGGAGAGCTGTTTTTT
CDR3: CASSLVTSGLGELFF

size: -
J: TRBJ2-7
V: TRBV3-1/TRBV3-2
D: -
DNA: TGTGCCAGCAGCCCTCAGTGTGACTACGAGCAGTACTTC
CDR3: CASSPQCDYEQYF

size: -
J: TRBJ2-3
V: TRBV7-2
D: -
DNA: TGTGCCAGCAGCCCCCCCGGGACAAGGGGTCCCCAGGCTAGGTATTTT
CDR3: CASSPPGTRGPQARYF

size: -
J: TRBJ2-3
V: TRBV6-2/TRBV6-3
D: TRBD2
DNA: TGTGCCAGCAGTTATACTAGCGGGAGGGCAGATACGCAGTATTTT
CDR3: CASSYTSGRADTQYF

size: -
J: TRBJ2-7
V: TRBV19
D: -
DNA: TGTGCCAGTAGTAGCGGGAACTCCTACGAGCAGTACTTC
CDR3: CASSSGNSYEQYF

size: few
J: TRBJ2-1
V: TRBV27
D: TRBD2
DNA: TGTGCCAGCAGTTCTAGCGGGTCCTACAATGAGCAGTTCTTC
CDR3: CASSSSGSYNEQFF

size: -
J: TRBJ2-7
V: TRBV9
D: TRBD2
DNA: TGTGCCAGCAGCGCCAGACTAGCGGGCCCCTATGAGCAGTACTTC
CDR3: CASSARLAGPYEQYF

size: -
J: TRBJ1-2
V: TRBV4-3
D: -
DNA: TGCGCCAGCAGCCATGTACAGGGAGATGGCTACACCTTC
CDR3: CASSHVQGDGYTF

size: -
J: TRBJ2-3
V: TRBV6-5
D: TRBD2
DNA: TGTGCCAGCAGCGTCTCTAGCGGGACAAGAGATACGCAGTATTTT
CDR3: CASSVSSGTRDTQYF

size: -
J: TRBJ2-2
V: TRBV19
D: TRBD1
DNA: TGTGCCAGTAGTGAACGGACAGGCAACACCGGGGAGCTGTTTTTT
CDR3: CASSERTGNTGELFF

size: -
J: TRBJ2-3
V: TRBV5-1
D: TRBD2
DNA: TGCGCCAGCGGAGGGGGGACTAGCGGGAGCACAGATACGCAGTATTTT
CDR3: CASGGGTSGSTDTQYF

size: -
J: TRBJ1-2
V: TRBV6-4
D: -
DNA: TGTGCCAGCAGTGCCCGGCCCGGACTCTCCGAATACACCTTC
CDR3: CASSARPGLSEYTF

size: -
J: TRBJ2-7
V: TRBV28
D: -
DNA: TGTGCCAGCAGCTCGGCGGAATCGAACGAGCAGTACTTC
CDR3: CASSSAESNEQYF

size: -
J: TRBJ2-3
V: TRBV9
D: TRBD2
DNA: TGTGCCAGCAGCGTAGTGGTGGGGGGGTTAACAGATACGCAGTATTTT
CDR3: CASSVVVGGLTDTQYF

size: -
J: TRBJ1-5
V: TRBV2
D: -
DNA: TGTGCCAGCAGTGTGGACAATCCGAATCAGCCCCAGCATTTT
CDR3: CASSVDNPNQPQHF

size: -
J: TRBJ2-7
V: TRBV4-2
D: -
DNA: TGTGCCAGCAGCCAAGAGGTTCGCGGGGTGGCCTCCTACGAGCAGTACTTC
CDR3: CASSQEVRGVASYEQYF

size: -
J: TRBJ1-4
V: TRBV5-1
D: -
DNA: TGCGCCAGCAGCTTCGGGGTCCGTTATGATAATGAAAAACTGTTTTTT
CDR3: CASSFGVRYDNEKLFF

size: -
J: TRBJ2-5
V: TRBV10-3
D: TRBD2
DNA: TGTGCCATCAGTGAGGTCGGGGGGAACTCTGAGACCCAGTACTTC
CDR3: CAISEVGGNSETQYF

size: few
J: TRBJ1-2
V: TRBV7-2
D: -
DNA: TGTGCCAGCAGTTCAGGGCCTACAGGTGGCTACACCTTC
CDR3: CASSSGPTGGYTF

size: -
J: TRBJ1-2
V: TRBV9
D: -
DNA: TGTGCCAGCAGCTTTCTTAACTATGGCTACACCTTC
CDR3: CASSFLNYGYTF

size: -
J: TRBJ2-2
V: TRBV7-2
D: -
DNA: TGTGCCAGCAGCCCCGCTTCGGGCGGGGAGCTGTTTTTT
CDR3: CASSPASGGELFF

size: -
J: TRBJ1-1
V: TRBV24-1
D: TRBD1
DNA: TGTGCCACCAGTGGGGACAGGAACACTGAAGCTTTCTTT
CDR3: CATSGDRNTEAFF

size: few
J: TRBJ2-1
V: TRBV19
D: TRBD2
DNA: TGTGCCAGTAGTACCCGATGGCTAGCGGGAGCGGACTACAATGAGCAGTTCTTC
CDR3: CASSTRWLAGADYNEQFF

size: -
J: TRBJ2-1
V: TRBV3-1/TRBV3-2
D: TRBD1
DNA: TGTGCCAGCTTCCTTGACAGGGGGCTACTCAATGAGCAGTTCTTC
CDR3: CASFLDRGLLNEQFF

size: once
J: TRBJ1-1
V: TRBV18
D: TRBD1
DNA: TGTGCCAGCTCACCAATCGAAACCGGGACAGCTTCTCTCAAGAACACTGAAGCTTTCTTT
CDR3: CASSPIETGTASLKNTEAFF

size: -
J: TRBJ2-3
V: TRBV7-8
D: TRBD1
DNA: TGTGCCAGCAATGGACAGGACACAGATACGCAGTATTTT
CDR3: CASNGQDTDTQYF

size: -
J: TRBJ1-3
V: TRBV28
D: TRBD1
DNA: TGTGCCAGCAGTCCGGACAGGGTCCCCTCTGGAAACACCATATATTTT
CDR3: CASSPDRVPSGNTIYF

size: -
J: TRBJ1-5
V: TRBV18
D: -
DNA: TGTGCCAGCTCACCAGAACAGTATAGCAATCAGCCCCAGCATTTT
CDR3: CASSPEQYSNQPQHF

size: -
J: TRBJ1-1
V: TRBV11-2
D: TRBD1
DNA: TGTGCCAGCAGCTTAGCTACAGGGGATGCTTTCTTT
CDR3: CASSLATGDAFF

size: -
J: TRBJ2-4
V: TRBV18
D: -
DNA: TGTGCCAGCTCCTGGGACATGGAGAACATTCAGTACTTC
CDR3: CASSWDMENIQYF

size: -
J: TRBJ1-5
V: TRBV5-5
D: -
DNA: TGTGCCAGCAGCTTGGCGGGGGGCGGCAATCAGCCCCAGCATTTT
CDR3: CASSLAGGGNQPQHF

size: once
J: TRBJ2-7
V: TRBV10-1
D: -
DNA: TGCGCCAGCAGTGAGTCAACAGGGCCTAGGGGGGAGCAGTACTTC
CDR3: CASSESTGPRGEQYF

size: -
J: TRBJ2-2
V: TRBV24-1
D: TRBD2
DNA: TGTGCCACCAGTGACATGGGCGGGGGGCATTCCGGGGAGCTGTTTTTT
CDR3: CATSDMGGGHSGELFF

size: -
J: TRBJ2-5
V: TRBV7-7
D: TRBD1
DNA: TGTGCCAGCAGGCCCGGGACAGGGGGCCCAGAGACCCAGTACTTC
CDR3: CASRPGTGGPETQYF

size: -
J: TRBJ2-5
V: TRBV5-1
D: TRBD1
DNA: TGCGCCAGCAGCCCAAACGGACAGGGGGAGACCCAGTACTTC
CDR3: CASSPNGQGETQYF

size: -
J: TRBJ2-7
V: TRBV3-1/TRBV3-2
D: TRBD1
DNA: TGTGCCAGCAGCCAAGATCTGGGACAGGGATCCGAGCAGTACTTC
CDR3: CASSQDLGQGSEQYF

size: -
J: TRBJ1-5
V: TRBV7-2
D: -
DNA: TGTGCCAGCAGCTCCCGGACATCTCGCAATCAGCCCCAGCATTTT
CDR3: CASSSRTSRNQPQHF

size: few
J: TRBJ1-6
V: TRBV7-9
D: -
DNA: TGTGCCAGCAGCTTAGACAGCTCCTATAATTCACCCCTCCACTTT
CDR3: CASSLDSSYNSPLHF

size: -
J: TRBJ2-7
V: TRBV7-8
D: -
DNA: TGTGCCAGCAGCTCAACGCCCTGGACAGAGATCTACGAGCAGTACTTC
CDR3: CASSSTPWTEIYEQYF

size: -
J: TRBJ1-1
V: TRBV9
D: TRBD1
DNA: TGTGCCAGCAGCGTGACAGGGACGGCCACTGAAGCTTTCTTT
CDR3: CASSVTGTATEAFF

size: once
J: TRBJ2-1
V: TRBV4-3
D: TRBD2
DNA: TGCGCCAGCAGCCAGGAAGCGGGAGTCTCCTACAATGAGCAGTTCTTC
CDR3: CASSQEAGVSYNEQFF

size: -
J: TRBJ1-2
V: TRBV9
D: -
DNA: TGTGCCAGCAGCGTAGACGAGGATACTAACTATGGCTACACCTTC
CDR3: CASSVDEDTNYGYTF

size: -
J: TRBJ1-1
V: TRBV27
D: -
DNA: TGTGCCAGCAGTTTAAAGGCGGGGGGCGCCGGGCACACTGAAGCTTTCTTT
CDR3: CASSLKAGGAGHTEAFF

size: -
J: TRBJ1-1
V: TRBV24-1
D: -
DNA: TGTGCCACCAGGGGGCGAACTGAAGCTTTCTTT
CDR3: CATRGRTEAFF

size: -
J: TRBJ1-1
V: TRBV19
D: -
DNA: TGTGCCAGTAGTCCCGAGCGCTCTCTAGCTTTCTTT
CDR3: CASSPERSLAFF

size: once
J: TRBJ1-2
V: TRBV5-1
D: TRBD1
DNA: TGCGCCAGCAGCACCGGGACAGACTTTAACTATGGCTACACCTTC
CDR3: CASSTGTDFNYGYTF

size: -
J: TRBJ2-5
V: TRBV5-6
D: -
DNA: TGTGCCAGCAGCTTCAGGACAGCTTGGGGGGAGACCCAGTACTTC
CDR3: CASSFRTAWGETQYF